This T cell receptor beta chain was sequenced during a study of chemoradiotherapy in HPV16-positive cancers. Whole-study findings and limits: HPV-specific T cells were functionally defined from only a couple of HPV16-positive patients. HPV-responsive T-cell expansion during chemoradiotherapy was linked to improved recurrence-free survival in HPV16-positive patients. Candidate HPV-specific clones and E7-related TCR motifs grew in tumor during treatment.

This CDR3 is 14 amino acids long. The germline V gene encodes CDR1 SQVTM and CDR2 ANQGSEA. Germline trimming cut 7 bases from V and 5 bases from J; bases unmatched to any gene: 7. Assay: immunoSEQ multiplex PCR; the TCRdb copy retains only in-frame clones and omits some. Of under 8,000 clones listed, 65% to 75% are singletons. Over chemoradiotherapy, repertoires were sampled more than once. Remarks on this clone: Its target is unknown.

The source was tumor tissue, collected from a patient who underwent chemoradiotherapy. The chain couples TRBV29-1 to TRBJ2-2, with 10 nucleotides matching TRBD2. This TCR derives from a human donor with HPV-associated anogenital cancer. The CDR3: CSGKAGGHTGELFF. The CDR3 nucleotides are TGCAGCGGAAAAGCGGGGGGGCATACCGGGGAGCTGTTTTTT.